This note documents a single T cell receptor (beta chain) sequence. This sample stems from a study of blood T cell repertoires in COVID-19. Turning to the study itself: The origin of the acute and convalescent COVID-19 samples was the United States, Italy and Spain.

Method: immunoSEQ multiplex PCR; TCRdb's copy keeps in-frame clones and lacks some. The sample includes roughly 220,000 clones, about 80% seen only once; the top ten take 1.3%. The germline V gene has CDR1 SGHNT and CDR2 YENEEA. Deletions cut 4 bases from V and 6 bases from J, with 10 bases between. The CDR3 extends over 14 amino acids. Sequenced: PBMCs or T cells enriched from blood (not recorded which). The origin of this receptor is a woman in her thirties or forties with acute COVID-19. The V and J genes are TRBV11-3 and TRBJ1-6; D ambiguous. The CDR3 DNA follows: TGTGCCAGCAGCTCGGGTCTGGTTAATTCACCCCTCCACTTT. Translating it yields CASSSGLVNSPLHF.